This T cell receptor beta chain was obtained from a study of PD-L1 blockade in urothelial cancer. Across the study: Of prior chemotherapy regimens, patients had received between 0 and 3. The analyses of blood took place 3 weeks (second dose) and 6 weeks after treatment start. A median roughly 130,000 T cells were found in blood samples.

After removal of 0 bases from V and 2 bases from J, the junction contained 8 bases not matched to a gene. The germline CDR1 and CDR2 sequences are SGDLS and YYNGEE. The CDR3 runs 17 residues. Produced via immunoSEQ multiplex PCR; TCRdb's table is partial and in-frame only. The sample lists about 15,000 clones, about nine tenths occurring once. The material was PBMCs, obtained around atezolizumab (anti-PD-L1) treatment. The V gene is TRBV9, the J gene TRBJ2-1; 7 nucleotides agree with TRBD2. The sequence was collected from a man between 45 and 60 years old with urothelial cancer. CDR3 loop: CASSVDMPGGAYNEQFF. CDR3 bases: TGTGCCAGCAGCGTAGACATGCCGGGAGGAGCCTACAATGAGCAGTTCTTC.